The 29 T cell receptor beta chains given below trace back to one sample, sequenced in a study of T cell changes during pregnancy in multiple sclerosis. TCRdb keeps only in-frame clones here, not all; method: immunoSEQ multiplex PCR. The sample lists about 59,000 clones; 90% to 95% were seen once. The sample here was CD8+ T cells from peripheral blood mononuclear cells, taken after pregnancy. The receptor source for this set is a female donor with multiple sclerosis, enrolled in a pregnancy study.

The V call is TRBV4-1, the J call TRBJ2-7; D gene unclear. The germline CDR1 and CDR2 sequences are MGHRA and YSYEKL. The CDR3 length is 13 residues. The V and J ends lost 3 bases and 2 bases respectively, with 8 bases between them. CDR3 nucleotides: TGCGCCAGCAGCCATGTTGGAGCCTACGAGCAGTACTTC. Translating gives CASSHVGAYEQYF.

The rearrangement uses TRBV11-2 and TRBJ1-3; D is ambiguous. This CDR3 is 14 amino acids long. Trimming stripped 5 bases from V and 0 bases from J, with 8 bases between. Germline V gene sequence: CDR1 SGHAT, CDR2 FQNNGV. The CDR3 spells CASSAGNSGNTIYF. The DNA of the CDR3 is TGTGCCAGCAGCGCAGGAAACTCTGGAAACACCATATATTTT.

This chain joins TRBV6-5 and TRBJ2-7, with 8 bases lining up with TRBD2. Germline trimming cut 0 bases from V and 2 bases from J; bases unmatched to any gene: 6. Germline V gene sequence: CDR1 MNHEY, CDR2 SVGAGI. The CDR3 is 16 residues long. The CDR3 is CASSYSPSGRTYEQYF. As DNA, the CDR3 is TGTGCCAGCAGTTACTCGCCCAGCGGGAGAACCTACGAGCAGTACTTC.

V and J are TRBV7-7 and TRBJ2-5; TRBD2 matches 10 bases. V lost 6 bases and J lost 4; bases outside the gene matches: 8. In germline, CDR1 is SSHAT, CDR2 FNYEAQ (reference sequence). The CDR3 contains 15 residues. The CDR3 loop is CASRPIGLAVETQYF. The CDR3 nucleotides read TGTGCCAGCAGACCCATTGGACTAGCGGTAGAGACCCAGTACTTC.

The table lists this clone with a few counts. The CDR3 nucleotides are TGTGCCAGCAGCCGGGGAGGTCAGCCCCAGCATTTT. Translating it yields CASSRGGQPQHF. This chain links TRBV5-6 with TRBJ1-5; unclear D gene. Germline loops: CDR1 SGHDT, CDR2 YYEEEE. Trimming removed 4 bases from V and 6 bases from J, with 8 bases in between. The CDR3 runs 12 residues.

The J gene is TRBJ2-7, the V gene TRBV27, with D perhaps matching TRBD2 (6 bases). CDR3 length: 16 amino acids. Germline-derived CDR1 and CDR2 are MNHEY and SMNVEV (reference sequence). V gave up 5 bases and J gave up 2 bases, with 19 bases separating them. The CDR3 nucleotides read TGTGCCAGCAGTCAGACGGGAGATGGGGTTACCTACGAGCAGTACTTC. Translation gives CASSQTGDGVTYEQYF.

The chain is built from TRBV5-1 and TRBJ2-1; 7 nucleotides agree with TRBD2. Germline V gene data show CDR1 as SGHRS and CDR2 as YFSETQ. J was trimmed by 0 bases and V by 7 bases; bases with no gene match: 1. The CDR3 runs to 13 residues. CDR3 bases: TGCGCCAGCGGGACTAACTCCTACAATGAGCAGTTCTTC. Its translation: CASGTNSYNEQFF.

The J gene is TRBJ2-5, the V gene TRBV19; 7 bases fit TRBD2. Unmatched junction bases numbered 12, after V lost 3 bases and J lost 2 bases. The CDR3 contains 17 residues. Germline CDR1 and CDR2: LNHDA and SQIVND (reference sequence). As DNA, the CDR3 is TGTGCCAGTAGTATCCGGCCGGGCGGGAGTACGCAAGAGACCCAGTACTTC. Its protein product is CASSIRPGGSTQETQYF.

This clone was found once. V is TRBV27 and J is TRBJ2-7; 8 nucleotides line up with TRBD2. Germline lookup yields CDR1 MNHEY and CDR2 SMNVEV (reference sequence). The length of the CDR3 is 14 residues. V shed 5 bases and J 2 bases; nucleotides not matched to a gene: 5. The CDR3 sequence: CASSVGGGTYEQYF. The CDR3 region has the DNA TGTGCCAGCAGTGTCGGGGGGGGAACCTACGAGCAGTACTTC.

This chain joins TRBV5-1 and TRBJ2-5; D is perhaps TRBD1 (5 bases). Trimming removed 1 base at V and 2 bases at J, with 12 bases between. Germline V CDR1 and CDR2: SGHRS, YFSETQ. The CDR3 is 15 residues long. CDR3 sequence: CASSLYRQPQETQYF. The CDR3 bases are TGCGCCAGCAGCTTGTACAGGCAGCCTCAAGAGACCCAGTACTTC.

The V and J genes are TRBV4-1 and TRBJ2-3; TRBD2 matches 7 bases. Germline V gene sequence: CDR1 MGHRA, CDR2 YSYEKL. With V trimmed by 4 bases and J by 2 bases, 12 bases remained unmatched. The CDR3 loop spans 17 amino acids. DNA for the CDR3: TGCGCCAGCAGCCCCGTTGAGGCGGGAGCGGACACAGATACGCAGTATTTT. Translation gives CASSPVEAGADTDTQYF.

This chain links TRBV4-1 with TRBJ2-1; D gene uncertain. Germline loops: CDR1 MGHRA, CDR2 YSYEKL. This CDR3 comprises 15 residues. V lost 4 bases and J 1 base, leaving 11 bases between the germline ends. DNA for the CDR3: TGCGCCAGCAGCCTCCTTGCGGAATCCTACAATGAGCAGTTCTTC. This sequence encodes CASSLLAESYNEQFF.

This clone came up once. The chain has TRBV2 and TRBJ2-3, with TRBD2 matching 7 bases. In germline, CDR1 is SNHLY, CDR2 FYNNEI. V shed 6 bases and J 2 bases; nucleotides not matched to a gene: 5. CDR3 length: 14 residues. For the CDR3, the DNA is TGTGCCAGCAGGCCTAGCGGAAACACAGATACGCAGTATTTT. Residues: CASRPSGNTDTQYF.

This clone appeared once. The rearrangement joins TRBV7-2 to TRBJ1-1; no definite D call. CDR1 and CDR2 from the germline V gene are SGHTA and FQGNSA. With 6 bases removed from V and 2 bases from J, the gap between germline ends came to 13 bases. The CDR3 has 14 residues. Written as DNA, the CDR3 is TGTGCCAGCAGTGACGACATGATAAACACTGAAGCTTTCTTT. It yields the protein CASSDDMINTEAFF.

The chain couples TRBV28 to TRBJ1-2; D gene uncertain. Germline CDR1 and CDR2: MDHEN and SYDVKM. Trimming removed 2 bases from V and 4 bases from J, with 17 bases in between. This CDR3 has 16 residues. CDR3 coding DNA: TGTGCCAGCAGTTTACCCGGCCACGGAGGTTCCTATGGCTACACCTTC. Translating gives CASSLPGHGGSYGYTF.

The rearrangement joins TRBV4-1 to TRBJ1-4; no clear D. This CDR3 is built from 14 residues. Between the trimmed V and J ends, which lost 1 base and 5 bases, there was a span of 8 bases. CDR1 is MGHRA and CDR2 is YSYEKL in the germline V gene. The CDR3 sequence is CASSQGTENEKLFF. CDR3 nucleotide sequence: TGCGCCAGCAGCCAAGGAACGGAGAATGAAAAACTGTTTTTT.

The V gene is TRBV7-6, the J gene TRBJ1-2, with TRBD1 as a possible D gene (6 bases). The V and J ends lost 5 bases and 0 bases respectively, with 16 bases between them. Germline lookup yields CDR1 SGHVS and CDR2 FNYEAQ. The length of the CDR3 is 16 residues. CDR3 DNA: TGTGCCAGCAGCCCCAGAGGGGGAGCCCCTAACTATGGCTACACCTTC. Amino acids: CASSPRGGAPNYGYTF.

The rearrangement joins TRBV11-2 to TRBJ1-1; TRBD1 matches 8 bases. This CDR3 has 14 residues. Looked up from germline, CDR1 is SGHAT and CDR2 is FQNNGV. After removal of 4 bases from V and 11 bases from J, the junction contained 12 bases not matched to a gene. The CDR3 DNA reads as TGTGCCAGCAGCTCACAGGGGGGATCGAGGGATGCTTTCTTT. It is translated as CASSSQGGSRDAFF.

The rearrangement joins TRBV6-1 to TRBJ1-2; D ambiguous. This CDR3 has 15 amino acids. Trimming took off 1 base at V and 2 bases at J, with 11 bases between the two ends. In germline, CDR1 is MNHNS, CDR2 SASEGT. CDR3 nucleotide sequence: TGTGCCAGCAGTGAAGGCGCGGCTTTGAACTATGGCTACACCTTC. This gives the protein CASSEGAALNYGYTF.

The chain combines TRBV4-1 with TRBJ2-7; TRBD1 aligns across 7 bases. Germline V gives CDR1 MGHRA, CDR2 YSYEKL. The length of the CDR3 is 16 residues. Unmatched junction bases numbered 8, after V lost 0 bases and J lost 3 bases. The CDR3 DNA sequence: TGCGCCAGCAGCCAAGACGAGACAGGGCTGTTCTACGAGCAGTACTTC. Its translation: CASSQDETGLFYEQYF.

V and J are TRBV5-6 and TRBJ2-5, with a possible D match to TRBD2 (7 bases). Trimming pared 3 bases from V and 4 bases from J, leaving 19 bases between. The CDR3 is made up of 16 amino acids. CDR1 SGHDT and CDR2 YYEEEE come from the germline V gene. The CDR3, as DNA: TGTGCCAGCAGCTGGGGCCCGACCGCGGGGGCAGAGACCCAGTACTTC. This sequence encodes CASSWGPTAGAETQYF.

Here the CDR3 DNA reads TGTGCCAGTAGTATTACGGGGGTCTTTTACAATGAGCAGTTCTTC. Protein sequence: CASSITGVFYNEQFF. The chain recombines TRBV19 with TRBJ2-1; D possibly corresponds to TRBD2 (6 bases). The CDR3 runs to 15 residues. V was shortened by 3 bases and J by 4 bases, with 13 bases between the two germline ends. Germline V lookup: CDR1 LNHDA, CDR2 SQIVND (reference sequence).

The V and J genes are TRBV27 and TRBJ1-1, with D tentatively TRBD1 (6 bases). CDR3 length: 15 residues. The germline CDR1 and CDR2 sequences are MNHEY and SMNVEV (reference sequence). The germline V and J ends were trimmed by 1 base and 4 bases, with 13 bases remaining between them. In DNA form, the CDR3 reads TGTGCCAGCAGTTTATATCCAGGGGAGGGCACTGAAGCTTTCTTT. This gives the protein CASSLYPGEGTEAFF.

V and J are TRBV7-8 and TRBJ2-7; 8 bases match TRBD2. Per germline, CDR1 SGHVS and CDR2 FQNEAQ. The CDR3 totals 16 residues. V was clipped by 5 bases and J by 3 bases; unmatched bases: 12. The CDR3 DNA is TGTGCCAGCAGCCCCGAAGGAGCGGGAGTAGGCTACGAGCAGTACTTC. It translates to CASSPEGAGVGYEQYF. Filled out from reference TRBV7-8 and TRBJ2-7, the complete variable domain reads GAGVSQSPRYKVAKRGQDVALRCDPISGHVSLFWYQQALGQGPEFLTYFQNEAQLDKSGLPSDRFFAERPEGSVSTLKIQRTQQEDSAVYLCASSPEGAGVGYEQYFGPGTRLTVT.

This sequence joins TRBV19 and TRBJ2-7; 8 nucleotides line up with TRBD1. Germline V gene lookup returns CDR1 LNHDA and CDR2 SQIVND (reference sequence). With V trimmed by 3 bases and J by 6 bases, 4 bases remained unmatched. The CDR3 contains 13 residues. CDR3 residues: CASSITGGSEQYF. The CDR3 nucleotides read TGTGCCAGTAGTATCACAGGGGGGAGCGAGCAGTACTTC.

This chain's CDR3 is CAWSGVSFAFYEQYF. The CDR3 DNA sequence: TGTGCCTGGAGTGGAGTGTCCTTCGCATTCTACGAGCAGTACTTC. The gene calls are TRBV30 and TRBJ2-7; D is ambiguous. The V gene lost 1 base and the J gene lost 3 bases, with 16 bases spanning the gap. Germline values: CDR1 GTSNPN, CDR2 SVGIG (reference sequence). The CDR3 runs 15 residues.

The chain links TRBV4-1 to TRBJ2-7; D is possibly TRBD2 (7 bases). Trimming pared 1 base from V and 8 bases from J, leaving 15 bases between. Looked up from germline, CDR1 is MGHRA and CDR2 is YSYEKL. The CDR3 consists of 14 residues. DNA for the CDR3: TGCGCCAGCAGCCAAGGTGGTGGGGGGGCTCAGCAGTACTTC. Protein product: CASSQGGGGAQQYF.

The chain links TRBV29-1 to TRBJ2-7, with D unresolved. The CDR3 sequence is 12 residues long. CDR1 is SQVTM, CDR2 ANQGSEA, per germline. V was shortened by 1 base and J by 3 bases, with 7 bases between the two germline ends. The CDR3 here is CSVEGNNYEQYF. As DNA, the CDR3 is TGCAGCGTTGAAGGTAACAACTACGAGCAGTACTTC.

The sample holds one count of this clone. The chain combines TRBV9 with TRBJ2-7; D may be TRBD1 (6 bases). This CDR3 has 14 residues. Germline assignment: CDR1 SGDLS and CDR2 YYNGEE. The V and J ends lost 0 bases and 5 bases respectively, with 12 bases between them. As DNA, the CDR3 is TGTGCCAGCAGCGTAGGGAAACAGGGAGACGAGCAGTACTTC. This codes for CASSVGKQGDEQYF.